The entry that follows covers one T cell receptor (beta chain) sequence. These data come from a study of CD8+ T cells in alopecia areata. It was cDNA, reverse transcribed from extracted RNA, that served as the sequencing template. Assay used: immunoSEQ multiplex PCR; TCRdb lists only in-frame clones, some missing. The sample lists approximately 170,000 clones; less than 80% were seen once. The V and J ends lost 0 bases and 3 bases respectively, with 13 bases between them. Germline V gives CDR1 GTSNPN, CDR2 SVGIG (reference sequence). CDR3 length: 15 residues. Documented treatment: oral pan-JAK inhibitor, 5-10 mg twice daily.

Sequenced here: CD4+ T cells sorted from blood, sampled at week 24, from a patient treated with tofacitinib. The clonotype originates from a human donor with alopecia areata. The chain is built from TRBV30 and TRBJ2-3; maybe TRBD2 (7 bases). CDR3 coding DNA: TGTGCCTGGAGTGTAGGAGGGGGGGATACAGATACGCAGTATTTT. Residues: CAWSVGGGDTDTQYF.